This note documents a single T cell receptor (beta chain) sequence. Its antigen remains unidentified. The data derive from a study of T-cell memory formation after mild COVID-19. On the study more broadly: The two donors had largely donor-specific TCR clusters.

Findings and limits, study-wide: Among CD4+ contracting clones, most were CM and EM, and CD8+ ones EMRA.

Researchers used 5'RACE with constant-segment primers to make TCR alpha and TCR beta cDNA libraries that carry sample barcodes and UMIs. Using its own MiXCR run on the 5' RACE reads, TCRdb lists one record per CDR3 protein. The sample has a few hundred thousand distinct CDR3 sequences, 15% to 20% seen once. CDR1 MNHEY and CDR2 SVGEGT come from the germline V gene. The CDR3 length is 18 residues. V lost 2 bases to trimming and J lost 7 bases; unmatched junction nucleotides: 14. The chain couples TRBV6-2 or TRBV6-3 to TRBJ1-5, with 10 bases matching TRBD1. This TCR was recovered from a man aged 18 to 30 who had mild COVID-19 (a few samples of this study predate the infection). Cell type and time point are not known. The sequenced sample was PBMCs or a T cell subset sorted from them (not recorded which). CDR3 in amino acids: CASSYTMEVDRGWQPQHF. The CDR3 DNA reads TGTGCCAGCAGTTACACGATGGAGGTGGACAGGGGGTGGCAGCCCCAGCATTTT.